This T cell receptor (beta chain) was captured in a study of tumor and adjacent non-tumor tissue in lung cancer. The CDR3 spans 14 residues. Deletions cut 11 bases from V and 8 bases from J, with 25 bases between. Germline V CDR1 and CDR2: SGHAT, FQNNGV. Notes on this clonotype: The target antigen is unknown.

General study findings and limits: Significantly higher TCR diversity was found in tumor than normal lung. Normal lung showed higher cumulative top 100 clone frequency than tumor.

Three rounds of nested PCR, following a modified ARM-PCR protocol, produced the TCRbeta library. TCRdb recomputed calls from the multiplex PCR reads with MiXCR, one row per CDR3 protein. The sample holds about 86,000 distinct CDR3 sequences, approximately 73% seen once. RNA was extracted from bulk tissue without any cell sorting. Distant lung tissue was collected more than 3 cm away from the tumor edge. The chain couples TRBV11-2 to TRBJ2-7; D is possibly TRBD1 (5 bases). This clonotype was obtained from a woman aged 45-65 years with non-small cell lung cancer. Sequenced sample: distant non-tumor lung tissue. The CDR3 protein is CADSLTDTACKQYF. As DNA, the CDR3 is TGTGCCGACAGCCTGACGGACACTGCCTGCAAGCAGTACTTC.